This T cell receptor (beta chain) comes out of a study of persistence of HIV-infected CD4 T cells. About the study: A larger, less memory-rich fraction responded to anti-CD3/anti-CD28 beads than to antigen.

Overall study findings and caveats: Compared with CD3/CD28-stimulated cells, CMV- and Gag-responding cells showed lower TCRbeta richness.

The CDR3 extends over 15 amino acids. The V and J ends lost 4 bases and 3 bases respectively, with 16 bases between them. Germline assignment: CDR1 SGHRS and CDR2 YFSETQ. Comment on this clone: The antigen is not known.

Anti-CD3/anti-CD28 beads served as a nonspecific positive control stimulus. CD4+ T cells upregulating both CD40 ligand and CD69 were sorted as responding cells. Inclusion required CMV-positive serology and CD4+ counts above 400 cells/uL. The immunoSEQ assay was version 4, run in survey mode. Each sample used up to roughly 1 ug genomic DNA diluted to approximately 9 ng/uL. Only in-frame clones appear in the TCRdb table, and some are missing; sequencing was by immunoSEQ multiplex PCR. The sample lists some 40,000 clones; roughly nine tenths were seen once. The TCR was taken from an adult man with HIV who was CMV-seropositive. The rearrangement joins TRBV5-1 to TRBJ1-1; D is perhaps TRBD1 (5 bases). Sample: CD4+ T cells sorted from PBMCs after approximately 19-hour stimulation, taken from a patient who received antiretroviral therapy. The CDR3 bases are TGCGCCAGCAGCAGGACAAGTGGTACGGACACTGAAGCTTTCTTT. Its translation: CASSRTSGTDTEAFF.